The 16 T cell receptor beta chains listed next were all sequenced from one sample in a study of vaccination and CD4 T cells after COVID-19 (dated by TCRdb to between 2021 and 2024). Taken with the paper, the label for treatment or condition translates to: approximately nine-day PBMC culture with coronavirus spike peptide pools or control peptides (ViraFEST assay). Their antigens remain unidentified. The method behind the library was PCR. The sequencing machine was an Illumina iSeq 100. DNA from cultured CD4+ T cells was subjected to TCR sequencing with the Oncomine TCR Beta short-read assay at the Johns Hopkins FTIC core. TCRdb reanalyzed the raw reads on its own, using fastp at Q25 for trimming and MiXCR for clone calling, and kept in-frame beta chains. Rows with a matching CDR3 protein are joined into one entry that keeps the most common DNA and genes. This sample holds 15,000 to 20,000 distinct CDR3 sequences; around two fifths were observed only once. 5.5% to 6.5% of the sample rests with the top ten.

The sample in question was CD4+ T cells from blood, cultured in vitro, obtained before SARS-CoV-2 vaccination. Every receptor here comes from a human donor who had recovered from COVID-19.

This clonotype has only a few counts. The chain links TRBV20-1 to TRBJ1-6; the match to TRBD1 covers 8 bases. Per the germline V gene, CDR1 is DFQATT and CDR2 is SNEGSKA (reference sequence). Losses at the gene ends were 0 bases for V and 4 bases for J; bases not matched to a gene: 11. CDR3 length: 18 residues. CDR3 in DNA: TGCAGTGCTAGAGATCCCACAGGGGGAAGGAGATATAATTCACCCCTCCACTTT. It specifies CSARDPTGGRRYNSPLHF.

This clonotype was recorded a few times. Written as DNA, the CDR3 is TGCAGTGCTATGACTCGACTAGCGGGTGATGCCCAAGAGACCCAGTACTTC. This gives the protein CSAMTRLAGDAQETQYF. The V and J genes are TRBV20-1 and TRBJ2-5; 10 bases are shared with TRBD2. V shed 4 bases, J shed 1 base, and the junction held 12 bases outside the gene matches. The germline CDR1 and CDR2 sequences are DFQATT and SNEGSKA (reference sequence). The CDR3 consists of 17 residues.

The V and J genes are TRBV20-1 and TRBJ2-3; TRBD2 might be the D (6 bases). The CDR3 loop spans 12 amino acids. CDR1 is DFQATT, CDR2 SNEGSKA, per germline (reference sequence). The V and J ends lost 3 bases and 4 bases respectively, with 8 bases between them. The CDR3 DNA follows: TGCAGTGCTAGGCGGGGCCCAGATACGCAGTATTTT. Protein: CSARRGPDTQYF.

In DNA form, the CDR3 reads TGTGCCAGCTCGCGCAGGGTTGGGGAAAAACTGTTTTTT. Its protein is CASSRRVGEKLFF. V and J are TRBV2 and TRBJ1-4; the D gene is possibly TRBD1 (5 bases). Trimming left V 8 bases short and J 8 bases short, with 15 bases between. This CDR3 has 13 residues. Germline V gives CDR1 SNHLY, CDR2 FYNNEI.

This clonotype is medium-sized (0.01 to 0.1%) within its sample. The CDR3 here is CASSLGGYGNQPQHF. DNA of the CDR3: TGTGCCAGCAGTCTGGGTGGGTACGGCAATCAGCCCCAGCATTTT. The genes are TRBV6-1 and TRBJ1-5; D is ambiguous. The CDR3 is 15 amino acids. V was trimmed by 5 bases and J by 2 bases, leaving 13 bases between them. From germline, CDR1 is MNHNS and CDR2 SASEGT.

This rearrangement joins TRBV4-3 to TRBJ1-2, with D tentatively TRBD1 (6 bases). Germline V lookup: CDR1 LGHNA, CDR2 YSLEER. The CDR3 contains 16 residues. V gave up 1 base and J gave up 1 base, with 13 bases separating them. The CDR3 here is CASSQGSGANNYGYTF. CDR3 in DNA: TGCGCCAGCAGCCAAGGTTCGGGGGCAAATAACTATGGCTACACCTTC.

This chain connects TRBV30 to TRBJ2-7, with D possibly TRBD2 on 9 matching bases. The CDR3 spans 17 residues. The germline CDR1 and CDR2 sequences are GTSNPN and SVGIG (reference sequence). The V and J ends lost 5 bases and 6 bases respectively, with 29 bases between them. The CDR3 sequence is CAWGGGETGDRGCEQYF. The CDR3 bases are TGTGCCTGGGGCGGGGGGGAGACCGGAGACAGGGGTTGCGAGCAGTACTTC.

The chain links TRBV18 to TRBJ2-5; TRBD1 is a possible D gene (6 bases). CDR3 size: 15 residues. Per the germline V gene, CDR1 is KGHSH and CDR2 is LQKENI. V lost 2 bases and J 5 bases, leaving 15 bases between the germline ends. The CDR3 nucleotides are TGTGCCAGCTCACCATCTGGACAGCCCCTCGAGACCCAGTACTTC. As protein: CASSPSGQPLETQYF.

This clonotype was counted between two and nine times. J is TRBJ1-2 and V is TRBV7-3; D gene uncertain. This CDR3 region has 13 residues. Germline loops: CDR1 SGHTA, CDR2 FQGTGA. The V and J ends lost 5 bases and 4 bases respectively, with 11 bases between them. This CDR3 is CASSPGESYGYTF. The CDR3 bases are TGTGCCAGCAGCCCAGGAGAGAGCTATGGCTACACCTTC.

CDR3: CASSSPGTGGAYEQYF. CDR3 bases: TGTGCCAGCAGTTCCCCTGGGACAGGGGGGGCCTACGAGCAGTACTTC. The chain is built from TRBV27 and TRBJ2-7; the match to TRBD1 covers 11 bases. The V gene end was trimmed by 4 bases and the J gene end by 2 bases; junction bases not matched to a gene: 7. CDR1 is MNHEY, CDR2 SMNVEV, per germline (reference sequence). The CDR3 contains 16 residues.

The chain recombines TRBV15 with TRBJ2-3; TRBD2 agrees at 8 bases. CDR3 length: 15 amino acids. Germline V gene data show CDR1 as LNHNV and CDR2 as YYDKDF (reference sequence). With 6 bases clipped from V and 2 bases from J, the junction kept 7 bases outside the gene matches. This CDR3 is CATRGAGAYTDTQYF. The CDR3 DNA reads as TGTGCCACCAGAGGAGCGGGGGCCTACACAGATACGCAGTATTTT.

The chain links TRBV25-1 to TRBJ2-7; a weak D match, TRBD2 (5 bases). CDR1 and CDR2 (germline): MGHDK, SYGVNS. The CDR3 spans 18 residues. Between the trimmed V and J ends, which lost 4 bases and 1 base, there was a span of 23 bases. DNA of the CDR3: TGTGCCAGCAGTGCGAGGGCAGGTAATAGTTTTAAGTCCTACGAGCAGTACTTC. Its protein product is CASSARAGNSFKSYEQYF.

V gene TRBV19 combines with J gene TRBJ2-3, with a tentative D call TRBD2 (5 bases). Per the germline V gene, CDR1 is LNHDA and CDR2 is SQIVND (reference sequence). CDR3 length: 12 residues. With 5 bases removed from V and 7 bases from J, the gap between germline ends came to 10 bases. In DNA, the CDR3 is TGTGCCAGTAGTGTCGGAGGCAATACGCAGTATTTT. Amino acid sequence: CASSVGGNTQYF.

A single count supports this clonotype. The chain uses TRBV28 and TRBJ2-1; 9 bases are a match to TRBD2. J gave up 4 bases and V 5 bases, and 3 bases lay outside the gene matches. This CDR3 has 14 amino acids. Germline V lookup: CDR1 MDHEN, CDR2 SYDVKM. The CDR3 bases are TGTGCCAGCAGTCGACTAGCGGAATACAATGAGCAGTTCTTC. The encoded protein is CASSRLAEYNEQFF.

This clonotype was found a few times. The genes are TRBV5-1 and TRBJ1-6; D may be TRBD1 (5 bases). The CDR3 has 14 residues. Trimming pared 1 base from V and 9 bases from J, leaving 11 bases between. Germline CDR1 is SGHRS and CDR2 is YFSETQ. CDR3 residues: CASSLYGAGSPLHF. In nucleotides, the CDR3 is TGCGCCAGCAGCTTGTATGGGGCCGGTTCACCCCTCCACTTT.

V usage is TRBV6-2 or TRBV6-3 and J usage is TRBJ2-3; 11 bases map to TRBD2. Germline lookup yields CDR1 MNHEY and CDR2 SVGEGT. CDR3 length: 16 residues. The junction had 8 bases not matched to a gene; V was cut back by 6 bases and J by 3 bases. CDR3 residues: CASSPKLAGETDTQYF. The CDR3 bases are TGTGCCAGCAGCCCCAAACTAGCGGGAGAGACAGATACGCAGTATTTT.